This T cell receptor beta chain appears in the sequencing data of a study of blood T cell repertoires in COVID-19. Study information: From the United States, Italy and Spain came samples of acute and convalescent COVID-19. The analysed material was cDNA or gDNA that came from T cells, B-cell-depleted T cells, or PBMCs.

This CDR3 has 11 residues. V was cut by 8 bases and J by 6 bases, with 7 bases left in between. Per the original data handling: From reference gene primer amplification, estimates of nucleated cell counts were derived. TCRdb's copy holds only in-frame clones and misses some; the assay was immunoSEQ multiplex PCR. V, J and clone size derive from that table, while D and trimming were established from the DNA sequence. The data show 69,000 or so clones, roughly 80% seen once. This sequence originates from a woman aged 80 or over with acute or convalescent COVID-19. The genes are TRBV12-3 or TRBV12-4 and TRBJ2-2; D uncertain. What was sequenced was peripheral blood. CDR3 sequence: CASGDAGELFF. The CDR3 DNA sequence: TGTGCCAGCGGAGATGCCGGGGAGCTGTTTTTT.